Listed below are T cell receptor beta chains from one sample, sequenced in a study of OX40 agonist ivuxolimab in advanced cancers. Produced via immunoSEQ multiplex PCR; TCRdb's table is partial and in-frame only. The sample consists of 30,000 to 40,000 clones, 80% to 85% of them appearing once. The sample consisted of CD4+ or CD8+ T cells sorted from blood, taken in a trial of the OX40 agonist ivuxolimab. These receptor sequences come from an adult with an advanced solid tumor such as melanoma, head and neck, liver or kidney cancer. Each CDR3 is given with its conserved first and last residue. D genes are given only for firm matches. Clone size appears in some rows only: once, few, many, or a class for an expanded clone.

d_call,v_call,clone_size,j_call,cdr3_nt,cdr3_aa
TRBD1,TRBV5-1,few,TRBJ1-2,TGCGCCAGCAGCTTGGACCGGCAGGGGGCTATCTACACCTTC,CASSLDRQGAIYTF
TRBD1,TRBV7-7,NA,TRBJ2-5,TGTGCTAGCAGCCCAGGGGGTGCTGAAGAGACCCAGTACTTC,CASSPGGAEETQYF
TRBD1,TRBV11-2,NA,TRBJ1-1,TGTGCCAGCAGCTTAGGAGACAGGGCAGGCACTGAAGCTTTCTTT,CASSLGDRAGTEAFF
TRBD1,TRBV6-5,few,TRBJ1-3,TGTGCCAGCAGTAGAAAGCCGGGACAGGGGGGCACCATATATTTT,CASSRKPGQGGTIYF
TRBD1,TRBV19,NA,TRBJ1-1,TGTGCCAGTAGGTCGACAGGGGTTAACACTGAAGCTTTCTTT,CASRSTGVNTEAFF
NA,TRBV4-1,NA,TRBJ1-2,TGCGCCAGCAGCCAAGATCCCTCAGGGGTTAACTATGGCTACACCTTC,CASSQDPSGVNYGYTF
NA,TRBV5-6,few,TRBJ2-7,TGTGCCAGCAGCTTGGGGGGTGCTGAGCAGTACTTC,CASSLGGAEQYF
NA,TRBV6-1,NA,TRBJ1-1,TGTGCCAGCAGTTTCCGCAGGAACACTGAAGCTTTCTTT,CASSFRRNTEAFF
NA,TRBV7-2,few,TRBJ2-5,TGTGCCAGCACCCAGGGGGAGCGGGTGACCCAGTACTTC,CASTQGERVTQYF
NA,TRBV4-1,NA,TRBJ1-4,TGCGCCAGCAGTATTAGGGCAAGAAGAGAAAAACTGTTTTTT,CASSIRARREKLFF
NA,TRBV6-1,NA,TRBJ1-1,TGTGCCAGCAGTGATCAGGATAGCACTGAAGCTTTCTTT,CASSDQDSTEAFF
TRBD1,TRBV11-2,NA,TRBJ2-5,TGTGCCAGCAGCTCGGACAGGGGGCAGGGGACCCAGTACTTC,CASSSDRGQGTQYF
NA,TRBV4-2,NA,TRBJ2-7,TGTGCCAGCAGCCAAGAAAGCTCGCGGGGACCAACAGGAGAGCAGTACTTC,CASSQESSRGPTGEQYF
TRBD2,TRBV27,once,TRBJ2-7,TGTGCCAGCAGTGACGGGACTAGCGGGTCCTACGAGCAGTACTTC,CASSDGTSGSYEQYF
NA,TRBV2,NA,TRBJ2-1,TGTGCCAGCAGGAAGTTTGGGACTGAGCTTTTCAGTGAGCAGTTCTTC,CASRKFGTELFSEQFF
TRBD1,TRBV18,NA,TRBJ1-2,TGTGCCAGCTCACCATCGGGACAGGGGGCGCTTGGCTACACCTTC,CASSPSGQGALGYTF
TRBD2,TRBV4-1,NA,TRBJ2-5,TGCGCCAGCAGCCAAATTTGGACTAGCGGGGGGGCCCGGGAGACCCAGTACTTC,CASSQIWTSGGARETQYF
TRBD1,TRBV10-3,once,TRBJ1-6,TGTGCCATCTCCCGGGACAGGGACGTCTATAATTCACCCCTCCACTTT,CAISRDRDVYNSPLHF
NA,TRBV19,NA,TRBJ2-5,TGTGCCAGTAGTATGGGCTGGAGGGAGACCCAGTACTTC,CASSMGWRETQYF
TRBD1,TRBV2,NA,TRBJ2-2,TGTGCCAGCAAGGGACAGGGGAACACCGGGGAGCTGTTTTTT,CASKGQGNTGELFF
TRBD1,TRBV6-1,NA,TRBJ2-5,TGTGCCAGCAGGGACCCGGGACAGGGGGAGACCCAGTACTTC,CASRDPGQGETQYF
NA,TRBV2,NA,TRBJ1-5,TGTGCCAGCAGGGGGGGGGAAGTACGTGATCAGCCCCAGCATTTT,CASRGGEVRDQPQHF
NA,TRBV4-1,NA,TRBJ2-6,TGCGCCAGCAGCCAAGCGGGCAGCTACTCTGGGGCCAACGTCCTGACTTTC,CASSQAGSYSGANVLTF
NA,TRBV4-1,NA,TRBJ1-1,TGCGCCAGCAGCCACCGGACAGAGGGGACTGAAGCTTTCTTT,CASSHRTEGTEAFF
TRBD1,TRBV7-9,NA,TRBJ2-7,TGTGCCAGCAGCTGGACAGGGGTTTACGAGCAGTACTTC,CASSWTGVYEQYF
NA,TRBV10-3,NA,TRBJ2-3,TGTGCCATCTCTAAGGAGCTTACAGATACGCAGTATTTT,CAISKELTDTQYF
NA,TRBV7-9,NA,TRBJ1-5,TGTGCCAGCAGCTTATCAGGGAATAGCAATCAGCCCCAGCATTTT,CASSLSGNSNQPQHF
NA,TRBV4-3,NA,TRBJ1-1,TGCGCCAGCAGCCAAGAGTCAGGTGAAGCTTTCTTT,CASSQESGEAFF
NA,TRBV6-4,NA,TRBJ2-1,TGTGCCAGCAGTGACTCGGGGGGGGCGGGGGAGCAGTTCTTC,CASSDSGGAGEQFF
NA,TRBV6-5,once,TRBJ2-1,TGTGCCAGCAGTTACTCAGAGTACGGATCCGGTGAGCAGTTCTTC,CASSYSEYGSGEQFF
TRBD2,TRBV7-2,NA,TRBJ2-7,TGTGCCAGCAGCTTATCCCGGATAGCGGGGACCTACGAGCAGTACTTC,CASSLSRIAGTYEQYF
NA,TRBV10-3,once,TRBJ1-3,TGTGCCATCGGGGGGGTTACATCTGGAAACACCATATATTTT,CAIGGVTSGNTIYF
TRBD1,TRBV2,few,TRBJ1-4,TGTGCCAGCAGTCGCATCGGGACAGCCCAAAATGAAAAACTGTTTTTT,CASSRIGTAQNEKLFF
NA,TRBV19,NA,TRBJ2-3,TGTGCCAGTAGTAAGACAGGGAGGGTACACACGGATACGCAGTATTTT,CASSKTGRVHTDTQYF
TRBD1,TRBV7-3,NA,TRBJ1-1,TGTGCCAGCAGCGAACAGGGGGTTAACACTGAAGCTTTCTTT,CASSEQGVNTEAFF
NA,TRBV7-6,NA,TRBJ1-3,TGTGCCAGCAGCCAGCCAGACAGACTGCGAAACACCATATATTTT,CASSQPDRLRNTIYF
NA,TRBV6-5,NA,TRBJ1-1,TGTGCCAGCAGTTATTCGCGTGGTGACACTGAAGCTTTCTTT,CASSYSRGDTEAFF
TRBD1,TRBV30,NA,TRBJ2-7,TGTGCCTGGAGTGCGAGGACAGGGAAGTCCTACGAGCAGTACTTC,CAWSARTGKSYEQYF
NA,TRBV5-6,NA,TRBJ2-7,TGTGCCAGCAGCTTGTGGGGATACTACGAGCAGTACTTC,CASSLWGYYEQYF
TRBD2,TRBV28,NA,TRBJ2-2,TGTGCCAGCAGTTCGGGCGGGGGGTCCAAAAGGGCCACCGGGGAGCTGTTTTTT,CASSSGGGSKRATGELFF
NA,TRBV4-2,once,TRBJ2-2,TGTGCCAGCAGCCAAGATCGACTACACAGGGTCACCGGGGAGCTGTTTTTT,CASSQDRLHRVTGELFF
NA,TRBV4-3,NA,TRBJ2-5,TGCGCCAGCAGCCAAGATTTCGAGACCCAGTACTTC,CASSQDFETQYF
NA,TRBV13,NA,TRBJ2-1,TGTGCCAGCAGCCCCCGGGACAATGAGCAGTTCTTC,CASSPRDNEQFF
NA,TRBV5-1,few,TRBJ2-1,TGCGCCAGCAGCTTGGACTACGCGGGCAATGAGCAGTTCTTC,CASSLDYAGNEQFF
NA,TRBV6-5,NA,TRBJ2-1,TGTGCCAGCAGTGCCAGCGGGAATGAGCAGTTCTTC,CASSASGNEQFF